The next 26 T cell receptor beta chains were all read from a single sample in a study of blood T cell repertoires in COVID-19. Assay: immunoSEQ multiplex PCR; the TCRdb copy retains only in-frame clones and omits some. Among about 110,000 clones, approximately 80% were seen once, and the ten largest hold 6.6%. Specimen: peripheral blood. Receptor source: a woman in her 50s with acute or convalescent COVID-19.

This clone was counted only a few times. The sample carries other DNA sequences with the same CDR3. The chain employs TRBV6-5 and TRBJ1-2; D may be TRBD1 (5 bases). The V end lost 5 bases, the J end lost 2 bases, and 6 bases lay between the germline ends. Germline CDR1 and CDR2: MNHEY and SVGAGI. The CDR3 sequence is 12 residues long. The CDR3 DNA follows: TGTGCCAGCAGTCAGGGAAACTATGGCTACACCTTC. Translating gives CASSQGNYGYTF.

V gene TRBV10-1 combines with J gene TRBJ1-1; 8 positions match TRBD1. Germline CDR1 WNHNN, CDR2 SYGVQD (reference sequence). Trimming took 0 bases from V and 11 from J; bases not matched to a gene: 11. The CDR3 consists of 15 residues. CDR3 sequence: CASSESPGQGAKAFF. In nucleotides, the CDR3 is TGCGCCAGCAGTGAGTCTCCCGGACAGGGCGCAAAGGCTTTCTTT.

This clone was observed a single time. CDR3 in amino acids: CASSLLQGRTDTQYF. In DNA, the CDR3 is TGTGCCAGCTCACTTTTACAGGGCCGCACAGATACGCAGTATTTT. The J gene is TRBJ2-3, the V gene TRBV18; possible D gene TRBD1, 6 bases. Trimming took off 4 bases at V and 1 base at J, with 12 bases between the two ends. The CDR3 sequence is 15 residues long. CDR1 and CDR2 from the germline V gene are KGHSH and LQKENI. The full variable domain, its missing parts supplied by reference TRBV18 and TRBJ2-3, is NAGVMQNPRHLVRRRGQEARLRCSPMKGHSHVYWYRQLPEEGLKFMVYLQKENIIDESGMPKERFSAEFPKEGPSILRIQQVVRGDSAAYFCASSLLQGRTDTQYFGPGTRLTVL.

With regard to this clone: A much larger clone differs by one base, so this may be a read error. Other DNA sequences in the sample encode the same CDR3. This chain links TRBV6-5 with TRBJ2-7, with D maybe TRBD2 (7 bases). Trimming cost V 5 bases and J 0 bases, with 8 bases left between them. This CDR3 comprises 13 residues. The germline V gene encodes CDR1 MNHEY and CDR2 SVGAGI. The CDR3 reads CASSRGASYEQYF. In nucleotides, the CDR3 is TGTGCCAGCAGTCGGGGGGCCTCCTACGAGCAGTACTTC.

This clone was counted a few times. The rearrangement uses TRBV19 and TRBJ1-1; 8 bases align to TRBD1. Germline values: CDR1 LNHDA, CDR2 SQIVND (reference sequence). J gave up 5 bases and V 9 bases, and 17 bases lay outside the gene matches. The CDR3 has 16 amino acids. CDR3 protein: CASPVPDRGRGTEAFF. DNA for the CDR3: TGTGCCAGCCCCGTCCCTGACAGGGGCCGAGGGACTGAAGCTTTCTTT.

This sequence joins TRBV28 and TRBJ1-1; possible D gene TRBD1, 6 bases. The CDR3 spans 14 residues. Germline V CDR1 and CDR2: MDHEN, SYDVKM. V was pared by 5 bases and J by 4 bases, with 14 bases between. As DNA, the CDR3 is TGTGCCAGCAGTCCCCGAAAAGGGGGCACTGAAGCTTTCTTT. Protein product: CASSPRKGGTEAFF.

This clone was picked up a small number of times. The rearrangement uses TRBV25-1 and TRBJ1-6; possible D gene TRBD1, 6 bases. CDR3 length: 16 amino acids. Germline CDR1 and CDR2: MGHDK and SYGVNS. V was clipped by 3 bases and J by 6 bases, with 15 bases between them. The CDR3 DNA is TGTGCCAGCAGTGATTATGTGGGGGCTACTAATTCACCCCTCCACTTT. This translates into CASSDYVGATNSPLHF.

The V and J genes are TRBV7-2 and TRBJ1-1; 9 bases align to TRBD1. The CDR3 is 15 amino acids. V lost 3 bases, J lost 3 bases, and 5 bases stayed unmatched. The germline V gene encodes CDR1 SGHTA and CDR2 FQGNSA. CDR3 nucleotide sequence: TGTGCCAGCAGCTTCATGACAGGGGGGGACACTGAAGCTTTCTTT. It is translated as CASSFMTGGDTEAFF.

The chain combines TRBV6-1 with TRBJ2-7; TRBD1 aligns across 9 bases. The ends lost 5 bases at V and 9 bases at J; junction bases unmatched: 17. Germline lookup yields CDR1 MNHNS and CDR2 SASEGT. CDR3 size: 16 residues. CDR3 sequence: CASSQGGAGQGNVQYF. Here the CDR3 DNA reads TGTGCCAGCAGTCAAGGGGGCGCGGGACAGGGAAATGTGCAGTACTTC.

The V gene is TRBV7-3, the J gene TRBJ1-1, with 8 bases lining up with TRBD1. CDR3 length equals 14 residues. CDR1 is SGHTA and CDR2 is FQGTGA in the germline V gene. J gave up 5 bases and V 3 bases, and 5 bases lay outside the gene matches. The CDR3 DNA is TGTGCCAGCAGCTTTGCAGGGGGCGGGACTGAAGCTTTCTTT. Encoded protein: CASSFAGGGTEAFF.

This chain links TRBV29-1 with TRBJ1-1; 10 bases align to TRBD1. The length of the CDR3 is 11 residues. The ends lost 5 bases at V and 7 bases at J; junction bases unmatched: 1. Germline V gene data show CDR1 as SQVTM and CDR2 as ANQGSEA. The DNA of the CDR3 is TGCAGCGTTTGGGACAGGGGTGAAGCTTTCTTT. It translates to CSVWDRGEAFF.

This clone was detected once. This chain uses TRBV6-5 with TRBJ2-7, with a weak D call TRBD1 (5 bases). The germline V gene encodes CDR1 MNHEY and CDR2 SVGAGI. V was trimmed by 2 bases and J by 7 bases, leaving 6 bases between them. CDR3 length: 11 residues. The CDR3 bases are TGTGCCAGCAGTTACAGACAGGAGCAGTACTTC. Amino acids: CASSYRQEQYF.

V is TRBV10-3 and J is TRBJ1-2; no clear D. Trimming pared 3 bases from V and 4 bases from J, leaving 3 bases between. The CDR3 is 11 residues long. The germline gives CDR1 ENHRY, CDR2 SYGVKD. In DNA, the CDR3 is TGTGCCATCAGTGACTTCTATGGCTACACCTTC. Translating it yields CAISDFYGYTF.

CDR3 in DNA: TGTGCCAGCAGCAAGGACAGGGGGCTCGGCTACACCTTC. It encodes CASSKDRGLGYTF. V is TRBV9 and J is TRBJ1-2, with TRBD1 matching over 11 bases. This CDR3 is 13 amino acids long. The J segment lost 8 bases and the V segment lost 4 bases, leaving 4 bases of the junction unmatched. Germline V CDR1 and CDR2: SGDLS, YYNGEE.

CDR3 residues: CASSYAQGQTEAFF. The CDR3 DNA follows: TGTGCCAGCAGTTACGCGCAGGGGCAAACTGAAGCTTTCTTT. This chain joins TRBV6-5 and TRBJ1-1; D might be TRBD1 (6 bases). This CDR3 has 14 residues. Germline assignment: CDR1 MNHEY and CDR2 SVGAGI. Trimming pared 2 bases from V and 5 bases from J, leaving 12 bases between.

As DNA, the CDR3 is TGTGCCAGCACCCCTGGGGGGTTCGGGGGATACACCTTC. Translated, it gives CASTPGGFGGYTF. The chain recombines TRBV7-2 with TRBJ1-2; D might be TRBD1 (5 bases). The germline V gene encodes CDR1 SGHTA and CDR2 FQGNSA. Between the trimmed V and J ends, which lost 7 bases and 11 bases, there was a span of 20 bases. The CDR3 spans 13 residues.

The V and J genes are TRBV6-5 and TRBJ1-5; no firm D call. The CDR3 contains 13 residues. Trimming took 8 bases from V and 0 from J, leaving 8 bases between them. Germline loops: CDR1 MNHEY, CDR2 SVGAGI. The chain's CDR3 is CASAASSNQPQHF. The CDR3 coding sequence is TGTGCCAGCGCAGCGTCTAGCAATCAGCCCCAGCATTTT.

CDR3 nucleotides: TGCGCCAGCAGCTTGGGATGGGGACTAGCGACAGATACGCAGTATTTT. It specifies CASSLGWGLATDTQYF. This chain uses TRBV5-1 with TRBJ2-3; the match to TRBD2 covers 10 bases. This CDR3 has 16 amino acids. The J segment lost 3 bases and the V segment lost 0 bases, leaving 4 bases of the junction unmatched. From germline, CDR1 is SGHRS and CDR2 YFSETQ.

The chain is built from TRBV3-1 (or the pseudogene TRBV3-2) and TRBJ2-3; D might be TRBD2 (5 bases). CDR1 is LGHDT, CDR2 YNNKEL, per germline (reference sequence). The CDR3 totals 16 residues. V lost 4 bases and J 0 bases, leaving 14 bases between the germline ends. CDR3: CASSPFTRISTDTQYF. The CDR3 coding sequence is TGTGCCAGCAGCCCCTTCACTAGAATCAGCACAGATACGCAGTATTTT.

The rearrangement joins TRBV5-1 to TRBJ2-2, with TRBD1 matching over 7 bases. Per germline, CDR1 SGHRS and CDR2 YFSETQ. V was clipped by 2 bases and J by 3 bases; unmatched bases: 4. The CDR3 contains 15 residues. The CDR3 DNA reads as TGCGCCAGCAGCTTTAAGGGGGCGGACACCGGGGAGCTGTTTTTT. It specifies CASSFKGADTGELFF.

CDR3 in amino acids: CASSRGQGKGEETQYF. The CDR3 DNA reads TGTGCCAGCAGCCGGGGACAGGGGAAGGGGGAAGAGACCCAGTACTTC. The chain uses TRBV3-1 (or the pseudogene TRBV3-2) and TRBJ2-5; 10 bases fit TRBD1. J lost 3 bases, V lost 4 bases, and 8 bases had no gene match. The CDR3 spans 16 residues. Germline V CDR1 and CDR2: LGHDT, YNNKEL (reference sequence).

The V and J genes are TRBV10-3 and TRBJ2-3, with TRBD2 matching 8 bases. CDR3 length equals 18 residues. CDR1 ENHRY and CDR2 SYGVKD come from the germline V gene. The V gene end was trimmed by 4 bases and the J gene end by 0 bases; junction bases not matched to a gene: 12. CDR3 sequence (DNA): TGTGCCATCAGTGGTCAGCGGGGGCGCGGGTCTAGCACAGATACGCAGTATTTT. Translation: CAISGQRGRGSSTDTQYF.

The chain employs TRBV6-5 and TRBJ1-1; 7 bases agree with TRBD1. Germline V gene lookup returns CDR1 MNHEY and CDR2 SVGAGI. After removal of 6 bases from V and 0 bases from J, the junction contained 7 bases not matched to a gene. The length of the CDR3 is 15 residues. The CDR3 protein is CASRGPGTVNTEAFF. The DNA for the CDR3 is TGTGCCAGCAGGGGACCCGGGACAGTGAACACTGAAGCTTTCTTT.

The rearrangement links TRBV6-5 to TRBJ2-3, with TRBD1 identical over 9 bases. Germline V gives CDR1 MNHEY, CDR2 SVGAGI. The V and J ends lost 5 bases and 4 bases, in that order; junction bases with no gene match: 7. The CDR3 runs to 15 residues. The CDR3 DNA sequence: TGTGCCAGCAGTCACAGGGGGCAGTCGGCAGATACGCAGTATTTT. Translated: CASSHRGQSADTQYF.

This chain connects TRBV9 to TRBJ1-1, with a weak D call TRBD1 (5 bases). CDR3 size: 14 residues. Trimming pared 0 bases from V and 4 bases from J, leaving 10 bases between. Germline CDR1 and CDR2: SGDLS and YYNGEE. The CDR3 is CASSVVRGSTEAFF. The CDR3 DNA reads TGTGCCAGCAGCGTAGTTCGGGGGAGCACTGAAGCTTTCTTT. Variable domain in full (rest from reference TRBV9 and TRBJ1-1): DSGVTQTPKHLITATGQRVTLRCSPRSGDLSVYWYQQSLDQGLQFLIQYYNGEERAKGNILERFSAQQFPDLHSELNLSSLELGDSALYFCASSVVRGSTEAFFGQGTRLTVV.

V usage is TRBV28 and J usage is TRBJ1-2, with D tentatively TRBD1 (5 bases). The V end lost 3 bases, the J end lost 8 bases, and 7 bases lay between the germline ends. This CDR3 is 11 amino acids long. Germline CDR1 reads MDHEN; CDR2 reads SYDVKM. The CDR3 here is CASSFQGGYTF. CDR3 sequence (DNA): TGTGCCAGCAGTTTCCAGGGAGGCTACACCTTC.